This TCR beta chain was sequenced during a study of shared T cell receptors in the human thymus. A few counts support this clone. Profiling relied on immunoSEQ multiplex PCR, and the TCRdb table lists in-frame clones only, not all of them. The table has some 700,000 clones, 80% to 90% seen once. The CDR3 has 19 residues. V trimming: 4 bases; J trimming: 2 bases; junction bases outside the gene matches: 11. Germline-derived CDR1 and CDR2 are SGHNT and YYREEE (reference sequence). These same records also appear under a second study, on human thymus T cells. That study adds: Resections obtained during corrective heart surgery supplied the thymus tissue. Highly overlapping thymic repertoires among unrelated individuals were reported in related research.

Sample: thymocytes. The rearrangement uses TRBV5-4 and TRBJ2-3; 15 nucleotides align to TRBD2. This TCR derives from a girl under two years old with a congenital heart defect. The CDR3 DNA follows: TGTGCCAGCAGCCTTACCGGGACTAGCGGGGGGCTCAACACAGATACGCAGTATTTT. This translates into CASSLTGTSGGLNTDTQYF. The full variable domain, its missing parts supplied by reference TRBV5-4 and TRBJ2-3, is ETGVTQSPTHLIKTRGQQVTLRCSSQSGHNTVSWYQQALGQGPQFIFQYYREEENGRGNFPPRFSGLQFPNYSSELNVNALELDDSALYLCASSLTGTSGGLNTDTQYFGPGTRLTVL.